The source of this T cell receptor (beta chain) is a study of identical twins. Study results and limitations: Beta out-of-frame sequences showed weaker excess sharing between twins.

TCRdb analysed the 5' RACE reads with MiXCR anew, one entry per CDR3 protein. The table includes a few hundred thousand distinct CDR3 sequences, about 8.5% detected once. This clonotype was seen at least ten times. Its specificity is not known. The CDR3 contains 15 residues. The germline V and J ends were trimmed by 7 bases and 8 bases, with 21 bases remaining between them. Germline loops: CDR1 MNHEY, CDR2 SMNVEV (reference sequence). Every sampled donor was Caucasian and healthy. The same data also contributed to another study, on yellow fever vaccine responses in identical twins.

The rearrangement uses TRBV27 and TRBJ2-1; D perhaps matches TRBD1 (5 bases). This clonotype originated in a woman between 18 and 29 years old in good health. The source material was CD8+ T cells sorted from blood. This CDR3 reads CASTSQGFMGYEQFF. For the CDR3, the DNA is TGTGCCAGCACCTCGCAGGGCTTCATGGGCTATGAGCAGTTCTTC.